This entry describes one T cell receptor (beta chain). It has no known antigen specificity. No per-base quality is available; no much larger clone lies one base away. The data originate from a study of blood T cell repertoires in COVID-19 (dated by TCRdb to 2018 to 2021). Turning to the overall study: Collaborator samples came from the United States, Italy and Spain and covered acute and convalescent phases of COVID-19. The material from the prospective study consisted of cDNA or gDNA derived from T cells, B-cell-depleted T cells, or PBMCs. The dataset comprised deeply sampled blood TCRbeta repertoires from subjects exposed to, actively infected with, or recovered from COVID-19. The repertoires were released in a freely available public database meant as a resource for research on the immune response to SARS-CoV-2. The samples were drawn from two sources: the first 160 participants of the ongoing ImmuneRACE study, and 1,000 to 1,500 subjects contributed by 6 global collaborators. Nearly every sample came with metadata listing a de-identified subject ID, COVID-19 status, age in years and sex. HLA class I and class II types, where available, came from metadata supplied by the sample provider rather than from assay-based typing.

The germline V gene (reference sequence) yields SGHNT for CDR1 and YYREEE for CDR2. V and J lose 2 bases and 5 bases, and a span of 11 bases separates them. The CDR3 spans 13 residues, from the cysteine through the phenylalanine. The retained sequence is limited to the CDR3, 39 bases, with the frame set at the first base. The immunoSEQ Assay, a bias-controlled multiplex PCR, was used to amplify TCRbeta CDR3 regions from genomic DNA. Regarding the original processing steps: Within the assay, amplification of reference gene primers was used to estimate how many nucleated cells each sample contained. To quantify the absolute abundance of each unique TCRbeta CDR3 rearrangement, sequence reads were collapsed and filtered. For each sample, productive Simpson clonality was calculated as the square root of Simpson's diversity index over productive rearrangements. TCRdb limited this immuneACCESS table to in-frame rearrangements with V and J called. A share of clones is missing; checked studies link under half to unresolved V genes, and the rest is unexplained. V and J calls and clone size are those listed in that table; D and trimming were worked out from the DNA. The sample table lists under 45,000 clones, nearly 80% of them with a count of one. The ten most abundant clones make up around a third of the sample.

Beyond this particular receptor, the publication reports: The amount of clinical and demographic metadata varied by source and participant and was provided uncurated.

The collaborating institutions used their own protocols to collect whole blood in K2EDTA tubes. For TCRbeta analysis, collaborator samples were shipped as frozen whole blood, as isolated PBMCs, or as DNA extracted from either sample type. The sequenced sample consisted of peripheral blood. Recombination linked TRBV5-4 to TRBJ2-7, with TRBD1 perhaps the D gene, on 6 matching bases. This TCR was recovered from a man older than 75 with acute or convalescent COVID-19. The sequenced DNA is TGTGCCAGCAGCTTAGGACAGAGGGACGAGCAGTACTTC. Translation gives CASSLGQRDEQYF.